The next 27 T cell receptor beta chains were all read from a single sample in a study of metastatic and nonmetastatic thyroid tumors. TCRdb re-called clones via MiXCR from the PCR reads. The repertoire holds over 50,000 clones, with just under 30% as singletons. There were no patients who had received any treatment before thyroid surgery. Specimen: blood. Receptors originate from a female donor with papillary thyroid cancer or a benign thyroid nodule (not recorded which). Some clones in this sample may be carry-over from other donors' samples.

By proportion, this clone is medium-sized (0.01 to 0.1%). The chain recombines TRBV25-1 with TRBJ2-7; D not resolved. The V end was cut by 3 bases, the J end by 5 bases, with 2 bases between. CDR1 is MGHDK, CDR2 SYGVNS, per germline. The CDR3 runs to 10 residues. For the CDR3, the DNA is TGTGCCAGCAGTGAGAACGAGCAGTACTTC. This gives the protein CASSENEQYF.

The chain is built from TRBV18 and TRBJ2-7; D possibly corresponds to TRBD2 (5 bases). This CDR3 region has 14 residues. V dropped 1 base and J dropped 0 bases, with 7 bases sitting between them. Germline CDR1 reads KGHSH; CDR2 reads LQKENI. The CDR3 bases are TGTGCCAGCTCACCACTACGGGACTCCTACGAGCAGTACTTC. The encoded protein is CASSPLRDSYEQYF.

This clone was seen a handful of times. The rearrangement uses TRBV3-1 and TRBJ1-3; D not certain. Germline lookup yields CDR1 LGHDT and CDR2 YNNKEL (reference sequence). This CDR3 is built from 15 residues. V shed 4 bases and J shed 0 bases, with 10 bases lying between them. CDR3 sequence: CASSRGVNSGNTIYF. For the CDR3, the DNA is TGTGCCAGCAGCCGAGGAGTCAACTCTGGAAACACCATATATTTT.

The chain combines TRBV30 with TRBJ1-1; D possibly corresponds to TRBD1 (6 bases). CDR1 and CDR2 (germline): GTSNPN, SVGIG (reference sequence). The V and J ends lost 4 bases and 0 bases respectively, with 9 bases between them. The CDR3 has 13 amino acids. DNA for the CDR3: TGTGCCTGGAAAGGACAGATGAACACTGAAGCTTTCTTT. Protein product: CAWKGQMNTEAFF.

Details on this clone: Since a much larger clone is just one base distant, this may be a read error. This rearrangement joins TRBV11-3 to TRBJ2-3; the D gene is possibly TRBD1 (5 bases). The germline V and J ends were trimmed by 4 bases and 3 bases, with 14 bases remaining between them. The CDR3 extends over 15 amino acids. CDR1 is SGHNT, CDR2 YENEEA, per germline. The CDR3 spells CASSSSGPRTDTQYF. Written as DNA, the CDR3 is TGTGCCAGCAGCTCTTCAGGGCCTAGAACAGATACGCAGTATTTT.

The rearrangement links TRBV6-5 to TRBJ1-3, with 8 bases identical to TRBD1. CDR1 is MNHEY, CDR2 SVGAGI, per germline. V lost 8 bases, J lost 6 bases, and 21 bases stayed unmatched. This CDR3 spans 18 amino acids. The chain's CDR3 is CASLRTGTKGRAVNTIYF. CDR3 DNA sequence: TGTGCCAGCCTTCGGACAGGGACAAAAGGCCGGGCTGTAAACACCATATATTTT.

The chain combines TRBV7-9 with TRBJ2-1, with TRBD2 as a possible D gene (6 bases). The CDR3 contains 14 residues. Germline lookup yields CDR1 SEHNR and CDR2 FQNEAQ (reference sequence). V lost 5 bases to trimming and J lost 6 bases, with 14 bases between them. CDR3 DNA sequence: TGTGCCAGCAGCCTTAGTACGCGGGGCAATGAGCAGTTCTTC. Protein product: CASSLSTRGNEQFF. The full variable domain, with the rest looked up from reference TRBV7-9 and TRBJ2-1, is DTGVSQNPRHKITKRGQNVTFRCDPISEHNRLYWYRQTLGQGPEFLTYFQNEAQLEKSRLLSDRFSAERPKGSFSTLEIQRTEQGDSAMYLCASSLSTRGNEQFFGPGTRLTVL.

This clone was recorded a few times. The rearrangement links TRBV11-3 to TRBJ2-5, with 7 nucleotides matching TRBD2. This CDR3 has 15 residues. Trimming cost V 0 bases and J 2 bases; bases outside gene matches: 3. The V gene's germline CDR1 is SGHNT and CDR2 YENEEA. The chain's CDR3 is CASSLDGGGQETQYF. CDR3 DNA sequence: TGTGCCAGCAGCTTAGATGGGGGAGGGCAAGAGACCCAGTACTTC.

The chain couples TRBV24-1 to TRBJ1-5, with TRBD1 matching over 8 bases. This CDR3 comprises 14 residues. The germline gives CDR1 KGHDR, CDR2 SFDVKD. J was trimmed by 7 bases and V by 7 bases; bases with no gene match: 8. CDR3 nucleotide sequence: TGTGCCACCAGAGGACAGGGCCAGGGGCAGCCCCAGCATTTT. As protein: CATRGQGQGQPQHF.

This clone occurred a few times. This rearrangement joins TRBV6-2 or TRBV6-3 to TRBJ1-1, with D unresolved. In germline, CDR1 is MNHEY, CDR2 SVGEGT. V was pared by 5 bases and J by 4 bases, with 14 bases between. The CDR3 contains 14 residues. The CDR3 DNA reads as TGTGCCAGCAGTCCCCTACTATTGGCCACTGAAGCTTTCTTT. This gives the protein CASSPLLLATEAFF.

The chain employs TRBV3-1 and TRBJ1-2; the match to TRBD1 covers 7 bases. The V and J ends lost 6 bases and 7 bases, in that order; junction bases with no gene match: 5. CDR3 length: 12 residues. Germline loops: CDR1 LGHDT, CDR2 YNNKEL (reference sequence). Written as DNA, the CDR3 is TGTGCCAGCAGGACAGGGACGGCTGGCTACACCTTC. Protein sequence: CASRTGTAGYTF.

The chain uses TRBV6-1 and TRBJ1-2; possibly TRBD1 for D (5 bases). From germline, CDR1 is MNHNS and CDR2 SASEGT. This CDR3 region has 15 residues. Trimming took off 6 bases at V and 2 bases at J, with 16 bases between the two ends. DNA for the CDR3: TGTGCCAGCAGAGAAACAGGAACCGTAAACTATGGCTACACCTTC. Its translation: CASRETGTVNYGYTF.

This clone was counted only a few times. The V call is TRBV6-2 or TRBV6-3, the J call TRBJ2-3; the match to TRBD2 covers 13 bases. CDR3 size: 19 residues. Germline V gives CDR1 MNHEY, CDR2 SVGEGT. The J segment lost 2 bases and the V segment lost 0 bases, leaving 8 bases of the junction unmatched. The CDR3 coding sequence is TGTGCCAGCAGTTACTCGGCGATGGGACTAGCGGGGTCCACAGATACGCAGTATTTT. It is translated as CASSYSAMGLAGSTDTQYF.

In this sample, this clone turned up a few times. This chain connects TRBV7-8 to TRBJ1-2; maybe TRBD1 (6 bases). V was pared by 1 base and J by 6 bases, with 12 bases between. Germline assignment: CDR1 SGHVS and CDR2 FQNEAQ. CDR3 length: 14 amino acids. CDR3 in amino acids: CASSLVGGGNGYTF. In DNA form, the CDR3 reads TGTGCCAGCAGCTTAGTGGGGGGCGGAAATGGCTACACCTTC. Full variable domain (missing parts from reference TRBV7-8 and TRBJ1-2): GAGVSQSPRYKVAKRGQDVALRCDPISGHVSLFWYQQALGQGPEFLTYFQNEAQLDKSGLPSDRFFAERPEGSVSTLKIQRTQQEDSAVYLCASSLVGGGNGYTFGSGTRLTVV.

This chain joins TRBV7-9 and TRBJ2-5; D is ambiguous. Germline V gene lookup returns CDR1 SEHNR and CDR2 FQNEAQ (reference sequence). V gave up 2 bases and J gave up 5 bases, with 12 bases separating them. This CDR3 spans 14 amino acids. DNA for the CDR3: TGTGCCAGCAGCTTAACCGGGCTACAGGAGACCCAGTACTTC. This codes for CASSLTGLQETQYF.

This clone appeared many times. A single base separates this from a much larger clone, so it may be a read error. The sample has other DNA sequences that encode this CDR3 too. This rearrangement joins TRBV7-9 to TRBJ2-3; TRBD2 is a possible D gene (5 bases). Germline V gene data show CDR1 as SEHNR and CDR2 as FQNEAQ (reference sequence). The CDR3 runs to 15 residues. Between the trimmed V and J ends, which lost 5 bases and 3 bases, there was a span of 15 bases. The CDR3 sequence is CASSISRGQTDTQYF. The CDR3 nucleotides read TGTGCCAGCAGCATTAGCAGAGGGCAGACAGATACGCAGTATTTT.

This clone was detected ten times or more. Distinct nucleotide sequences in the sample also encode this CDR3. The chain carries TRBV27 and TRBJ2-1, with D perhaps given as TRBD1 or TRBD2 (6 bases each). V was shortened by 4 bases and J by 8 bases, with 18 bases between the two germline ends. CDR1 and CDR2 (germline): MNHEY, SMNVEV (reference sequence). The CDR3 spans 15 residues. CDR3 DNA: TGTGCCAGCAGTTCTCTCGTAGGAGGGGGTGATGAGCAGTTCTTC. It translates to CASSSLVGGGDEQFF.

V is TRBV3-1 and J is TRBJ2-2, with D unresolved. This CDR3 has 16 amino acids. CDR1 and CDR2 (germline): LGHDT, YNNKEL (reference sequence). Trimming stripped 8 bases from V and 5 bases from J, with 21 bases between. The CDR3 protein is CASSSRAQRNTGELFF. The CDR3 DNA sequence: TGTGCCAGCTCATCCCGGGCGCAGAGGAATACCGGGGAGCTGTTTTTT.

This chain links TRBV12-5 with TRBJ2-1; no reliable D call. CDR3 length: 16 amino acids. With 2 bases removed from V and 2 bases from J, the gap between germline ends came to 13 bases. Germline lookup yields CDR1 LGHNT and CDR2 FRNRAP. The CDR3 reads CASGLSMAEPYNEQFF. The CDR3 nucleotides are TGTGCTAGTGGTTTGTCGATGGCCGAACCCTACAATGAGCAGTTCTTC.

This chain connects TRBV18 to TRBJ2-1; 10 bases map to TRBD2. V lost 3 bases to trimming and J lost 9 bases; unmatched junction nucleotides: 5. This CDR3 region has 14 residues. Germline lookup yields CDR1 KGHSH and CDR2 LQKENI. DNA of the CDR3: TGTGCCAGCTCACCTGGAGCGGGAGGGAGTGAGCAGTTCTTC. Protein sequence: CASSPGAGGSEQFF.

This clone was detected only a few times. The chain combines TRBV30 with TRBJ2-1, with 16 bases lining up with TRBD2. Trimming took 3 bases from V and 8 from J; bases not matched to a gene: 4. This CDR3 has 15 amino acids. Germline V gene data show CDR1 as GTSNPN and CDR2 as SVGIG (reference sequence). The CDR3 sequence: CAWRGTSGRADEQFF. CDR3 bases: TGTGCCTGGAGGGGGACTAGCGGGAGGGCCGATGAGCAGTTCTTC.

The chain has TRBV19 and TRBJ1-1; D ambiguous. Germline values: CDR1 LNHDA, CDR2 SQIVND (reference sequence). This CDR3 has 13 residues. V was pared by 8 bases and J by 0 bases, with 10 bases between. This chain's CDR3 is CASSERLNTEAFF. Here the CDR3 DNA reads TGTGCCAGTTCAGAAAGGTTGAACACTGAAGCTTTCTTT. Together with reference TRBV19 and TRBJ1-1, the CDR3 gives the full variable domain: DGGITQSPKYLFRKEGQNVTLSCEQNLNHDAMYWYRQDPGQGLRLIYYSQIVNDFQKGDIAEGYSVSREKKESFPLTVTSAQKNPTAFYLCASSERLNTEAFFGQGTRLTVV.

V is TRBV28 and J is TRBJ1-3; no clear D. Trimming stripped 6 bases from V and 2 bases from J, with 14 bases between. Germline V gives CDR1 MDHEN, CDR2 SYDVKM. The CDR3 contains 15 residues. The CDR3 loop is CASRSKGYTGNTIYF. CDR3 sequence (DNA): TGTGCCAGCAGATCGAAGGGTTACACTGGAAACACCATATATTTT.

The chain recombines TRBV11-2 with TRBJ2-1, with a weak D call TRBD1 (6 bases). The CDR3 consists of 13 residues. V lost 1 base and J 9 bases, leaving 10 bases between the germline ends. CDR1 and CDR2 from the germline V gene are SGHAT and FQNNGV. CDR3 coding DNA: TGTGCCAGCAGCTTAGTCAGGGGCGTTGAGCAGTTCTTC. Amino acid sequence: CASSLVRGVEQFF.

The rearrangement uses TRBV6-1 and TRBJ2-7; 8 nucleotides agree with TRBD1. Germline V gene sequence: CDR1 MNHNS, CDR2 SASEGT. Losses at the gene ends were 5 bases for V and 5 bases for J; bases not matched to a gene: 14. This CDR3 is 16 amino acids long. The chain's CDR3 is CASSLQGGTEPDEQYF. The CDR3 DNA is TGTGCCAGCAGTTTACAGGGGGGCACAGAGCCGGACGAGCAGTACTTC.

The rearrangement joins TRBV28 to TRBJ1-2, with 10 bases aligning to TRBD1. V lost 3 bases to trimming and J lost 8 bases; unmatched junction nucleotides: 9. Germline loops: CDR1 MDHEN, CDR2 SYDVKM. CDR3 length: 15 amino acids. CDR3 nucleotides: TGTGCCAGCAGTTTCCAAGACAGGGGGCGTCAGGGCTACACCTTC. Encoded protein: CASSFQDRGRQGYTF.

Note on this clone: Other DNA sequences in this specimen translate into the identical CDR3. The gene calls are TRBV6-5 and TRBJ1-6, with D perhaps TRBD1 (6 bases). The CDR3 has 14 amino acids. CDR1 and CDR2 (germline): MNHEY, SVGAGI. Between the trimmed V and J ends, which lost 2 bases and 6 bases, there was a span of 8 bases. CDR3 residues: CASSYGGSNSPLHF. The CDR3 DNA reads TGTGCCAGCAGTTACGGGGGCAGTAATTCACCCCTCCACTTT.